This is a list of T cell receptor beta chains from one sample in a study of beta chain features in type 1 diabetes. Generated by immunoSEQ multiplex PCR, the TCRdb table keeps only in-frame clones and is missing some. The table has more than 150,000 clones, 10% to 15% seen once. Source material: central memory CD4+ T cells from blood. The receptor set was obtained from a woman under 30 in good health. Both conserved end residues are part of each CDR3. Fields, in order: D gene, J gene, V gene, clone size, CDR3 protein, CDR3 DNA. A D gene is named only where the DNA matches it firmly. Size is omitted from some rows. Given values are once, few, many or a class for expanded clones.

TRBD1 | TRBJ1-2 | TRBV29-1 | - | CSVPPPTGVNYGYTF | TGCAGCGTCCCGCCCCCGACAGGGGTTAATTATGGCTACACCTTC
TRBD1 | TRBJ1-5 | TRBV6-4 | - | CASRDPGQGNSQPQHF | TGTGCCAGCAGGGATCCGGGACAGGGGAATTCGCAGCCCCAGCATTTT
- | TRBJ1-4 | TRBV4-3 | few | CATATNEKLFF | TGCGCCACAGCAACTAATGAAAAACTGTTTTTT
TRBD1 | TRBJ1-4 | TRBV10-3 | few | CAISGGQGNEKLFF | TGTGCCATCAGTGGGGGACAGGGAAATGAAAAACTGTTTTTT
TRBD1 | TRBJ1-1 | TRBV18 | few | CASSPQDRVNTEAFF | TGTGCCAGCTCACCCCAAGACAGGGTGAACACTGAAGCTTTCTTT
TRBD2 | TRBJ2-7 | TRBV7-2 | - | CASSLGSGVTYEQYF | TGTGCCAGCAGCCTGGGGAGCGGGGTTACCTACGAGCAGTACTTC
TRBD2 | TRBJ2-1 | TRBV19 | few | CATHSLAGVTNEQFF | TGTGCCACCCACTCCCTAGCGGGAGTGACAAATGAGCAGTTCTTC
TRBD2 | TRBJ2-3 | TRBV7-9 | - | CASSAGLAGTDTQYF | TGTGCCAGCAGCGCGGGACTAGCGGGCACAGATACGCAGTATTTT
TRBD2 | TRBJ2-7 | TRBV6-5 | few | CAISRGEFSYEQYF | TGTGCCATAAGCCGGGGGGAGTTCTCCTACGAGCAGTACTTC
- | TRBJ2-4 | TRBV28 | - | CASSLTGLAKNIQYF | TGTGCCAGCAGTCTTACAGGGTTAGCCAAAAACATTCAGTACTTC
TRBD1 | TRBJ1-2 | TRBV6-5 | few | CASSYSPTGVDGYTF | TGTGCCAGCAGTTACTCACCGACAGGGGTGGATGGCTACACCTTC
- | TRBJ2-5 | TRBV7-9 | few | CASSPVGGSVQETQYF | TGTGCCAGCAGCCCTGTTGGGGGGAGTGTACAAGAGACCCAGTACTTC
- | TRBJ2-5 | TRBV27 | few | CASSTRQETQYF | TGTGCCAGCAGCACGCGACAAGAGACCCAGTACTTC
- | TRBJ2-3 | TRBV9 | - | CASSASTADTQYF | TGTGCCAGCAGCGCATCTACGGCAGATACGCAGTATTTT
- | TRBJ1-3 | TRBV5-6 | - | CASSWIQGSGNTIYF | TGTGCCAGCAGCTGGATCCAGGGTTCTGGAAACACCATATATTTT
TRBD2 | TRBJ2-1 | TRBV2 | - | CASSYMGLAVTYNEQFF | TGTGCCAGCAGCTACATGGGACTAGCGGTTACCTACAATGAGCAGTTCTTC
- | TRBJ2-4 | TRBV25-1 | - | CASSDSSKAKNIQYF | TGTGCCAGCAGTGATAGTAGTAAAGCCAAAAACATTCAGTACTTC
- | TRBJ2-6 | TRBV1 | - | CTSSQDRGTTSGANVLTF | TGCACCAGCAGCCAAGACAGGGGGACCACCTCTGGGGCCAACGTCCTGACTTTC
TRBD2 | TRBJ2-1 | TRBV4-1 | many | CASSPSGLNNEQFF | TGCGCCAGCAGCCCTAGCGGCTTAAACAATGAGCAGTTCTTC
- | TRBJ2-7 | TRBV28 | few | CASSLWDGTYEQYF | TGTGCCAGCAGTTTATGGGACGGGACCTACGAGCAGTACTTC
TRBD1 | TRBJ1-1 | TRBV28 | few | CASKTDRRNTEAFF | TGTGCCAGCAAAACGGACAGGCGGAACACTGAAGCTTTCTTT
- | TRBJ1-5 | TRBV5-5 | - | CASSSRQGNQPQHF | TGTGCCAGCAGCTCGAGACAGGGCAATCAGCCCCAGCATTTT
- | TRBJ2-1 | TRBV5-4 | few | CASSGRVYNEQFF | TGTGCCAGCAGCGGGAGAGTCTACAATGAGCAGTTCTTC
- | TRBJ1-4 | TRBV29-1 | few | CSVEDDDSSNEKLFF | TGCAGCGTTGAAGACGATGACAGCTCTAATGAAAAACTGTTTTTT
- | TRBJ2-1 | TRBV18 | - | CASSPSQRNNEQFF | TGTGCCAGCTCACCAAGTCAGCGAAACAATGAGCAGTTCTTC
TRBD2 | TRBJ2-5 | TRBV28 | - | CASRARAGAETQYF | TGTGCCAGCAGGGCCCGAGCGGGAGCAGAGACCCAGTACTTC
- | TRBJ1-5 | TRBV11-1 | once | CASSPLRTHNQPQHF | TGTGCCAGCAGCCCACTAAGGACTCACAATCAGCCCCAGCATTTT
TRBD1 | TRBJ2-7 | TRBV29-1 | few | CSVERDSFSYEQYF | TGCAGCGTTGAACGGGACAGCTTTTCCTACGAGCAGTACTTC
- | TRBJ2-1 | TRBV30 | once | CAWKTQGRVVSSYNEQFF | TGTGCCTGGAAGACCCAGGGAAGAGTGGTAAGTTCCTACAATGAGCAGTTCTTC
- | TRBJ1-1 | TRBV28 | - | CATSENTEAFF | TGTGCCACCTCAGAAAACACTGAAGCTTTCTTT
TRBD2 | TRBJ2-7 | TRBV5-4 | - | CASSPPSGRAYEQYF | TGTGCCAGCAGCCCCCCGAGCGGGAGGGCCTACGAGCAGTACTTC
- | TRBJ2-5 | TRBV30 | few | CAWSKGLLQETQYF | TGTGCCTGGTCCAAGGGACTCCTACAAGAGACCCAGTACTTC
- | TRBJ2-2 | TRBV9 | - | CASSVAPLAGTGELFF | TGTGCCAGCAGCGTAGCTCCACTGGCGGGCACCGGGGAGCTGTTTTTT
TRBD1 | TRBJ2-1 | TRBV5-4 | many | CASSPGTAYNEQFF | TGTGCCAGCAGCCCTGGGACAGCCTACAATGAGCAGTTCTTC
TRBD1 | TRBJ1-1 | TRBV11-2 | - | CASSDPGTGRGTEAFF | TGTGCCAGCAGCGACCCCGGGACAGGGCGCGGCACTGAAGCTTTCTTT
- | TRBJ2-7 | TRBV14 | few | CASSQPYEQYF | TGTGCCAGCAGCCAACCTTACGAGCAGTACTTC
TRBD2 | TRBJ2-1 | TRBV14 | few | CASSQEGWKRETYNEQFF | TGTGCCAGCAGCCAAGAAGGGTGGAAGCGGGAGACCTACAATGAGCAGTTCTTC
- | TRBJ2-7 | TRBV10-3 | - | CAISQNYEQYF | TGTGCCATCAGTCAAAACTACGAGCAGTACTTC
TRBD1 | TRBJ1-2 | TRBV9 | few | CASSSRTGYGYTF | TGTGCCAGCAGCTCTCGGACAGGGTATGGCTACACCTTC
- | TRBJ1-1 | TRBV7-9 | many | CASSLDRFEAFF | TGTGCCAGCAGCTTAGACAGGTTTGAAGCTTTCTTT
TRBD2 | TRBJ2-1 | TRBV9 | - | CASSLGLVEQFF | TGTGCCAGCAGCCTGGGACTAGTTGAGCAGTTCTTC
- | TRBJ2-2 | TRBV9 | few | CASSVSRANTGELFF | TGTGCCAGCAGCGTGTCCCGCGCGAACACCGGGGAGCTGTTTTTT
- | TRBJ1-1 | TRBV4-2 | - | CASSSGTGGNTEAFF | TGTGCCAGCAGCAGCGGGACCGGCGGTAACACTGAAGCTTTCTTT
- | TRBJ2-7 | TRBV9 | once | CASSEGPTVYEQYF | TGTGCCAGCAGCGAGGGGCCCACGGTCTACGAGCAGTACTTC
- | TRBJ2-6 | TRBV2 | - | CASRAGGSGANVLTF | TGTGCCAGCAGGGCCGGCGGCTCTGGGGCCAACGTCCTGACTTTC
- | TRBJ2-1 | TRBV5-1 | - | CASSEISGYNEQFF | TGCGCCAGCAGCGAGATTAGCGGATACAATGAGCAGTTCTTC
TRBD1 | TRBJ2-5 | TRBV19 | - | CASSTRQGNQETQYF | TGTGCCAGTAGTACCCGACAGGGGAATCAAGAGACCCAGTACTTC
- | TRBJ2-5 | TRBV19 | - | CASSINRGETQYF | TGTGCCAGTAGTATCAACCGGGGAGAGACCCAGTACTTC
TRBD2 | TRBJ2-1 | TRBV7-8 | few | CASSSGLAGGQKQFF | TGTGCCAGCAGCTCCGGACTAGCGGGAGGGCAAAAGCAGTTCTTC
TRBD2 | TRBJ2-7 | TRBV7-9 | few | CASSWGRVSSYEQYF | TGTGCCAGCAGCTGGGGGAGGGTATCCTCCTACGAGCAGTACTTC
TRBD1 | TRBJ2-5 | TRBV10-1 | - | CAKTRDRAQETQYF | TGCGCCAAGACCCGGGACAGGGCCCAAGAGACCCAGTACTTC
TRBD1 | TRBJ1-2 | TRBV7-2 | few | CASGRDRLTGYTF | TGTGCCAGCGGCCGGGACAGGCTAACTGGCTACACCTTC
- | TRBJ1-1 | TRBV18 | - | CASSPSVHTEAFF | TGTGCCAGCTCACCGTCAGTGCACACTGAAGCTTTCTTT